This record covers a single T cell receptor (beta chain). As yet, its antigen is unknown. The data derive from a study of T cell responses to AZD1222 COVID-19 vaccine. On the study more broadly: Researchers grouped second doses given at about 4 or about 12 weeks into one pool.

General study points: The study found vaccine-associated CD4 TCRs spanning spike, dominant at 160-218 and 743-854. Clonal diversity was possibly underestimated, and the donors were mostly white British, with more females.

CDR3 length: 15 amino acids. Trimming cost V 3 bases and J 3 bases, with 17 bases left between them. Germline V gene sequence: CDR1 DFQATT, CDR2 SNEGSKA (reference sequence). TCRdb's copy holds only in-frame clones and misses some; the assay was immunoSEQ multiplex PCR. The sample shows 110,000 to 150,000 clones, 89% of them seen only once. Sequencing was performed on peripheral blood, taken on day 0 of AZD1222 vaccination. The clonotype comes from an adult in good health. The chain uses TRBV20-1 and TRBJ1-1; perhaps TRBD1 as D (5 bases). CDR3 DNA: TGCAGTGCTAGTCCGGGGGGATCTTGGGACACTGAAGCTTTCTTT. This encodes CSASPGGSWDTEAFF.